The source of this T cell receptor beta chain is a study of blood T cell repertoires in COVID-19 (dated by TCRdb to the early 2020s). Turning to the overall study: Collaborator samples came from the United States, Italy and Spain and covered acute and convalescent phases of COVID-19. The prospective study material was composed of cDNA or gDNA derived from T cells, B-cell-depleted T cells, or PBMCs. Deeply sampled blood TCRbeta repertoires from subjects exposed to, actively infected with, or recovered from COVID-19 were included in the dataset. The repertoires were released in a freely available public database meant as a resource for research on the immune response to SARS-CoV-2. Samples were obtained from the ongoing ImmuneRACE study (first 160 participants) and from over 1,000 subjects provided by 6 global collaborators. The sample metadata nearly always contained a de-identified subject ID, COVID-19 status, age in years and sex. Where HLA class I and class II types were available, the types were taken from metadata supplied by the sample provider, not from assay-based typing. What the authors observed across the whole study: Clinical and demographic metadata were provided uncurated, with the amount varying by source and participant.

From cysteine to phenylalanine, the CDR3 is 14 amino acids long. The read is trimmed to its CDR3 DNA, 42 bases read in frame from base 1. CDR1 and CDR2 are drawn from the germline V gene (reference sequence): SGHNT, YYREEE. V lost 0 bases and J lost 1 base, and the count of bases not matched to a germline gene is 0. Whole blood was collected in K2EDTA tubes by collaborating institutions according to the institutions' own protocols. For TCRbeta analysis, collaborators shipped samples as frozen whole blood, isolated PBMCs, or DNA extracted from either of those sample types. TCRbeta CDR3 regions were amplified from genomic DNA using the immunoSEQ Assay, a bias-controlled multiplex PCR. In the authors' own workflow: Nucleated cell counts per sample were estimated from amplification of reference gene primers within the assay. To quantify the absolute abundance of each unique TCRbeta CDR3 rearrangement, sequence reads were collapsed and filtered. For each sample, productive Simpson clonality was calculated as the square root of Simpson's diversity index over productive rearrangements. TCRdb's version of the immuneACCESS table is confined to in-frame rearrangements and falls short of the full clone set. An unresolved V gene accounts for under half of the shortfall where checked; the remainder is of unknown origin. Clone size and V and J calls were adopted from that table, with D and trimming inferred from the DNA. A total of some 530,000 clones appear in this sample, approximately 83% of them only once. In total, the top ten clones hold roughly 3.1% of the sample.

Comment on this clone: Its antigen is still unknown. No much larger clone exists at a distance of one base, and base qualities are not known.

Sequenced sample: peripheral blood. The sequence links TRBV5-4 to TRBJ1-1; 7 bases in the junction line up with TRBD1. The TCR originated in a human donor in a cohort sampled during active COVID-19. This receptor carries the CDR3 CASSLGTGNTEAFF. Read as DNA, the sequence is TGTGCCAGCAGCTTGGGGACAGGGAACACTGAAGCTTTCTTT.